This TCR beta chain comes out of a study of blood T cell repertoires in COVID-19. Overall study: The United States, Italy and Spain provided the acute and convalescent COVID-19 samples. In each case, the material was cDNA or gDNA derived from T cells, B-cell-depleted T cells, or PBMCs.

Authors' methods: Reference gene primer amplification in the assay estimated nucleated cell counts. The protocol was immunoSEQ multiplex PCR, while the TCRdb copy is restricted to in-frame clones and leaves out a portion. The V and J calls and clone size come from that table; D and trimming were worked out from the DNA. This repertoire shows approximately 170,000 clones, around 89% found once; its top ten account for roughly 2%. This CDR3 has 13 residues. Trimming at V came to 3 bases and at J to 6 bases, leaving 4 bases not matched to a gene. From germline, CDR1 is SGDLS and CDR2 YYNGEE. This clone appeared a few times.

This clonotype originated in a man over 45 who had recovered from COVID-19. The rearrangement links TRBV9 to TRBJ1-1, with 8 bases lining up with TRBD1. The source material was peripheral blood. The CDR3 spells CASSGGGQAEAFF. The CDR3 coding sequence is TGTGCCAGCAGCGGCGGGGGACAGGCTGAAGCTTTCTTT. Combining the CDR3 with reference TRBV9 and TRBJ1-1 gives the whole variable domain DSGVTQTPKHLITATGQRVTLRCSPRSGDLSVYWYQQSLDQGLQFLIQYYNGEERAKGNILERFSAQQFPDLHSELNLSSLELGDSALYFCASSGGGQAEAFFGQGTRLTVV.